This T cell receptor beta chain comes out of a study of T cells after posttransplantation cyclophosphamide. A marrow graft followed busulfan-fludarabine conditioning, with cyclophosphamide on days +3 and +4. This clone was counted many times. Its specificity is not known. The CDR3 runs to 13 residues. Trimming removed 5 bases from V and 7 bases from J, with 11 bases in between. CDR1 KGHSH and CDR2 LQKENI come from the germline V gene. Points from the study as a whole: Recipient CMV seropositivity and CMV reactivation strongly tracked TRB clonality. Donor CD8+ memory clones often dominated recipient blood repertoires at later times. Blood and skin or GI T cell repertoires showed limited TRB overlap.

The assay was immunoSEQ multiplex PCR, and TCRdb's table has in-frame clones only and misses some. The sample yields about 10,000 clones, without any singletons. This sample comprised PBMCs, obtained after allogeneic stem cell transplant with posttransplant cyclophosphamide. The chain recombines TRBV18 with TRBJ2-2; the D gene is possibly TRBD1 (6 bases). The sequence was collected from a female patient between 40 and 50 years old who received an allogeneic stem cell transplant from a related donor, was CMV-positive, and had no GVHD. The graft donor may have contributed some T cells. CDR3 region: CASSGTGNGELFF. Here the CDR3 DNA reads TGTGCCAGCTCAGGTACAGGGAACGGGGAGCTGTTTTTT.